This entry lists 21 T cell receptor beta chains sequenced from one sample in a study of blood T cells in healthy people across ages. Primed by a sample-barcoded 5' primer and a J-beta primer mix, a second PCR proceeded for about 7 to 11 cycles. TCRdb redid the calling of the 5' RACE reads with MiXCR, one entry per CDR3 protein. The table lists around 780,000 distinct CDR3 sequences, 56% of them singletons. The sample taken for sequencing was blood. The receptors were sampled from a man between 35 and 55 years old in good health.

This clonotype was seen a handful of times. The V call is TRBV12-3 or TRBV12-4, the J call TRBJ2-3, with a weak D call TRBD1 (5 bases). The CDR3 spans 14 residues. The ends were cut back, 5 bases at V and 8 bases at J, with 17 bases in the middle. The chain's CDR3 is CASSEITGIGTQYF. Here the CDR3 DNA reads TGTGCCAGCAGTGAGATCACAGGTATCGGTACGCAGTATTTT.

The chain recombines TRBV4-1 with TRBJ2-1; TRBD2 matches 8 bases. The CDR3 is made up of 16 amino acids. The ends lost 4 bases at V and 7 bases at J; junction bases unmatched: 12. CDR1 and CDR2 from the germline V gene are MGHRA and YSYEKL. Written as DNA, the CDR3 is TGCGCCAGCAGCCTGGGTTTTAGGGGACTAGAAAATGAGCAGTTCTTC. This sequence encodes CASSLGFRGLENEQFF.

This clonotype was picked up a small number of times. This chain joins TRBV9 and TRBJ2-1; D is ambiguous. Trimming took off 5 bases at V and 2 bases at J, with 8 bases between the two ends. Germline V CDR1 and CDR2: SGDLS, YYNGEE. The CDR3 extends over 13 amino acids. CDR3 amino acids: CASSVGTYNEQFF. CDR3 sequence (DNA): TGTGCCAGCAGTGTGGGAACCTACAATGAGCAGTTCTTC.

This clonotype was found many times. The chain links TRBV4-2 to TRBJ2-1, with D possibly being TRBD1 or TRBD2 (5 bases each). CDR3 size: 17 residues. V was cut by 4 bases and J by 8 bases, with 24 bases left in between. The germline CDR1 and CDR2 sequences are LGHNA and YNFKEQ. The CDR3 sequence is CASSREGGTSRPDEQFF. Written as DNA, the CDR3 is TGTGCCAGCAGCCGAGAGGGTGGGACCTCCCGTCCCGATGAGCAGTTCTTC.

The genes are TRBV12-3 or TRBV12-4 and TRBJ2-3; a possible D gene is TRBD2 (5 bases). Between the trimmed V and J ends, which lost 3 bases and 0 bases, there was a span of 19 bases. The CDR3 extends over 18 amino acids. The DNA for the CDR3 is TGTGCCAGCAGTTTCTCGACATTCTCTAGCACCAGCACAGATACGCAGTATTTT. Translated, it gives CASSFSTFSSTSTDTQYF.

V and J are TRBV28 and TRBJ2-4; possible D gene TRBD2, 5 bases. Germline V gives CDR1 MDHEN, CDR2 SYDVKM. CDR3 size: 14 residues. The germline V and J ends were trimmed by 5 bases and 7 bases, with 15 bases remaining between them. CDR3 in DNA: TGTGCCAGCAGTCCGGCGGACTCTATGAACATTCAGTACTTC. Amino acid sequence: CASSPADSMNIQYF.

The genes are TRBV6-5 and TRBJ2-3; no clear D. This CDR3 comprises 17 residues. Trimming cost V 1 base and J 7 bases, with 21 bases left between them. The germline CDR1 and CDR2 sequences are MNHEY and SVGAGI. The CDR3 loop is CASSYFPERVGAYTQYF. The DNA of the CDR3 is TGTGCCAGCAGTTACTTCCCCGAGAGAGTTGGCGCGTATACGCAGTATTTT.

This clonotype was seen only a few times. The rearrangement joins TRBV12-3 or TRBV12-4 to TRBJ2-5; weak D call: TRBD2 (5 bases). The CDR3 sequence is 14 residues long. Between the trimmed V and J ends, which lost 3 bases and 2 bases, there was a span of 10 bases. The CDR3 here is CASSFNLAQETQYF. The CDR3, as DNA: TGTGCCAGCAGTTTTAACTTAGCGCAAGAGACCCAGTACTTC.

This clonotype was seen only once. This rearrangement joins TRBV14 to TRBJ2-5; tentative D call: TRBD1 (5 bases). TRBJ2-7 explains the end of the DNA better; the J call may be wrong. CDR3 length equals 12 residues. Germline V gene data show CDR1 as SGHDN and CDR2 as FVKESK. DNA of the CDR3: TGTGCCAGCAGCCCCAGGGTCCACGAGCAGTACTTC. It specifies CASSPRVHEQYF.

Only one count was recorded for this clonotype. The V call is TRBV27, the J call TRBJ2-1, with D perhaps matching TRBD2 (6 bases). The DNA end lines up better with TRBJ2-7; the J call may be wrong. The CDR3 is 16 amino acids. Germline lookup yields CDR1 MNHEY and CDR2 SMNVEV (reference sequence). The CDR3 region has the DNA TGTGCCAGCAGTCATAAAACCTGGGACTCCTACAATGAGCAGTACTTC. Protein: CASSHKTWDSYNEQYF.

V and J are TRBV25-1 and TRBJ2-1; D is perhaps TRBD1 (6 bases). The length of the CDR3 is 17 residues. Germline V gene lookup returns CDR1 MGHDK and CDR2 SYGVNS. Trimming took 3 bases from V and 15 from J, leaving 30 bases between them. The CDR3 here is CASSDDEGHSLPRIRFF. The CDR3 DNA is TGTGCCAGCAGTGACGACGAGGGACATAGTCTCCCAAGGATACGGTTCTTC.

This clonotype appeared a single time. For the CDR3, the DNA is TGCAGTGCTTTCGGCCAGGGATTCGAGACCCAGTACTTC. It specifies CSAFGQGFETQYF. V usage is TRBV20-1 and J usage is TRBJ2-5; D may be TRBD1 (5 bases). The V and J ends lost 5 bases and 5 bases respectively, with 15 bases between them. CDR1 is DFQATT and CDR2 is SNEGSKA in the germline V gene (reference sequence). The CDR3 has 13 amino acids.

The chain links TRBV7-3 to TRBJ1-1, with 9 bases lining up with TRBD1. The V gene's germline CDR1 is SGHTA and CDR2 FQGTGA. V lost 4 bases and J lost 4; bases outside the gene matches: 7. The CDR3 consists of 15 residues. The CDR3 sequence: CASSSQTGGFTEAFF. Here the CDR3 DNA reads TGTGCCAGCAGCTCTCAGACAGGGGGATTCACTGAAGCTTTCTTT.

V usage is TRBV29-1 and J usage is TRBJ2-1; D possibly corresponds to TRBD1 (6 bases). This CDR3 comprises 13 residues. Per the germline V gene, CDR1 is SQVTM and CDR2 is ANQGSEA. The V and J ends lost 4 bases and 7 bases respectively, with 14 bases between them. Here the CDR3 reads CSVVAQGRNEQFF. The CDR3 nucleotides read TGCAGCGTTGTAGCCCAGGGGCGAAATGAGCAGTTCTTC.

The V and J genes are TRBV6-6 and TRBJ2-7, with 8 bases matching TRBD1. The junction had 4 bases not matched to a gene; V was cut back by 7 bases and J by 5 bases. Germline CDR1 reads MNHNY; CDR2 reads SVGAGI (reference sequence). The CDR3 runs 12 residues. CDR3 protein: CASTQGGHEQYF. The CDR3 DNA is TGTGCCAGCACACAGGGGGGCCACGAGCAGTACTTC.

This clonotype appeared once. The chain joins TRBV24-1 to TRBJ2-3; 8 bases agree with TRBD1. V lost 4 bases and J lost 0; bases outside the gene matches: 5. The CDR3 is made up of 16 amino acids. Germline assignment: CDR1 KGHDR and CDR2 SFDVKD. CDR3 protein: CATSDRQGISTDTQYF. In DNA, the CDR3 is TGTGCCACCAGTGACAGACAGGGGATAAGCACAGATACGCAGTATTTT.

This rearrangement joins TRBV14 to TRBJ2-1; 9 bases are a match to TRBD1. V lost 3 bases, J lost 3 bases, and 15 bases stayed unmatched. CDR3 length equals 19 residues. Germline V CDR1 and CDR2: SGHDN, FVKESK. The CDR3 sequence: CASSHGVLGTGNFYNEQFF. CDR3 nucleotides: TGTGCCAGCAGCCACGGAGTCTTGGGGACAGGGAATTTCTACAATGAGCAGTTCTTC.

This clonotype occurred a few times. The CDR3 coding sequence is TGTGCCAGCACCCTGGACGGATATTCCTACAATGAGCAGTACTTC. Translating it yields CASTLDGYSYNEQYF. The rearrangement uses TRBV7-9 and TRBJ2-7, with unresolved D. V was pared by 7 bases and J by 7 bases, with 23 bases between. The CDR3 contains 15 residues. Germline CDR1 reads SEHNR; CDR2 reads FQNEAQ (reference sequence).

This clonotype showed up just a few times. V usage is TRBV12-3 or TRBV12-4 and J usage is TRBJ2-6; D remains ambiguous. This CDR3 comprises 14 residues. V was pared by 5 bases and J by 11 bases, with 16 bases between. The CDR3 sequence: CASSVQLGNHVLTF. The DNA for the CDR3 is TGTGCCAGCAGTGTGCAGTTGGGGAACCACGTCCTGACTTTC.

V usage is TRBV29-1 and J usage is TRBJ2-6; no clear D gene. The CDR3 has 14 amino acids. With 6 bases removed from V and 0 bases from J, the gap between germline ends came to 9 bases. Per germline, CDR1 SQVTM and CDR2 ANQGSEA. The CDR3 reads CSVGKGSGANVLTF. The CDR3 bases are TGCAGCGTGGGGAAGGGCTCTGGGGCCAACGTCCTGACTTTC.

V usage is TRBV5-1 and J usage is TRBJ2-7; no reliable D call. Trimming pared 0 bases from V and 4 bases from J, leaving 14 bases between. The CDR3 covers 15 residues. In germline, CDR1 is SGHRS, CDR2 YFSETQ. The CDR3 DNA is TGCGCCAGCAGCTTGGATCCTGCGCTCCGATACGAGCAGTACTTC. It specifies CASSLDPALRYEQYF.